In its sample, the clone carrying this T cell receptor (delta chain) was seen once. The sample originates from a study of human gamma delta and Vdelta1 T cells. TCRdb re-identified clones in the PCR reads via CATT. The sample lists around 4,000 delta-chain clones; about 24% were seen once. The CDR3 is 15 amino acids. Trimming took off 2 bases at V and 0 bases at J, with 10 bases between the two ends. Looked up from germline, CDR1 is TSWWSYY and CDR2 is QGS. The chain joins TRDV1 to TRDJ1, with unresolved D. Sequencing used naive CD27+ Vdelta1 gamma-delta T cells from blood. The sequence was collected from a human donor in good health. The CDR3 coding sequence is TGTGCTCTTGGGGAATTCGGAGGGTACACCGATAAACTCATCTTT. Protein: CALGEFGGYTDKLIF.